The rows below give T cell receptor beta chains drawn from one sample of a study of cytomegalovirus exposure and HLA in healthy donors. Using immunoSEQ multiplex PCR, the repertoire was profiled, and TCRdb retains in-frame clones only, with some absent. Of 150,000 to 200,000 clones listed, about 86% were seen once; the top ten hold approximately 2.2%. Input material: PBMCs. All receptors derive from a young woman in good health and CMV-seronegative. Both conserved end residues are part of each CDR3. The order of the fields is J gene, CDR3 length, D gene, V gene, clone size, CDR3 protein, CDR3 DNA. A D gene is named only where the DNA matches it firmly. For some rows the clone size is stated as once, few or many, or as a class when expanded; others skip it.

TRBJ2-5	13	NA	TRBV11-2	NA	CATGGVAQETQYF	TGTGCCACAGGAGGGGTTGCGCAAGAGACCCAGTACTTC
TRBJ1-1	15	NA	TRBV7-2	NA	CASRVSTVLNTEAFF	TGTGCCAGCAGGGTATCGACAGTATTGAACACTGAAGCTTTCTTT
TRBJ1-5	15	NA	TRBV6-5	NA	CASSYSGGGNQPQHF	TGTGCCAGCAGTTACTCGGGAGGGGGCAATCAGCCCCAGCATTTT
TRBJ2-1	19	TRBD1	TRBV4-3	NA	CASSQKTRGGQGAINEQFF	TGCGCCAGCAGCCAAAAAACACGGGGAGGACAGGGGGCAATCAATGAGCAGTTCTTC
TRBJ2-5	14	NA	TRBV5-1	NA	CASSLTGRGETQYF	TGCGCCAGCAGCTTGACAGGGCGGGGGGAGACCCAGTACTTC
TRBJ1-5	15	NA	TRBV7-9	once	CASSPGTSANQPQHF	TGTGCCAGCAGCCCGGGGACAAGCGCAAATCAGCCCCAGCATTTT
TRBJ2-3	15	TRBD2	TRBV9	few	CASSVGASGTDTQYF	TGTGCCAGCAGCGTAGGGGCTAGCGGGACCGATACGCAGTATTTT
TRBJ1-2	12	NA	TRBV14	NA	CASSLGGYGYTF	TGTGCCAGCAGCCTCGGAGGGTATGGCTACACCTTC
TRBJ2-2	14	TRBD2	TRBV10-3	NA	CAMGTSGNTGELFF	TGTGCCATGGGGACTAGCGGGAACACCGGGGAGCTGTTTTTT
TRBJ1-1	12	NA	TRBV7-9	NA	CASSGRPGEAFF	TGTGCCAGCAGCGGGAGACCGGGTGAAGCTTTCTTT
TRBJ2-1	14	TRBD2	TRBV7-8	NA	CASSLESGGGEQFF	TGTGCCAGCAGCTTAGAATCGGGAGGCGGTGAGCAGTTCTTC
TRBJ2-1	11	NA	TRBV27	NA	CASSRYNEQFF	TGTGCCAGCAGTCGGTACAATGAGCAGTTCTTC
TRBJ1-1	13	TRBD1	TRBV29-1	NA	CSATGTEGSEAFF	TGCAGCGCCACCGGGACAGAGGGCTCTGAAGCTTTCTTT
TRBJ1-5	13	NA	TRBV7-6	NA	CASSFNSLQPQHF	TGTGCCAGCAGCTTTAATTCCCTTCAGCCCCAGCATTTT
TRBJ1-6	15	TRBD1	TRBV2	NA	CASSDGAGGLSPLHF	TGTGCCAGCAGTGATGGGGCAGGGGGCCTTTCACCCCTCCACTTT
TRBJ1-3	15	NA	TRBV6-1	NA	CASSEQENSGNTIYF	TGTGCCAGCAGTGAACAGGAAAACTCTGGAAACACCATATATTTT
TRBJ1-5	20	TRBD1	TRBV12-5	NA	CASGLVPGWTGQELNQPQHF	TGTGCTAGTGGTTTGGTACCGGGATGGACAGGGCAAGAACTTAATCAGCCCCAGCATTTT
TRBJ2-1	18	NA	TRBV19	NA	CASSIGLLRRTTNNEQFF	TGTGCCAGTAGTATTGGACTCCTGAGACGCACTACCAACAATGAGCAGTTCTTC
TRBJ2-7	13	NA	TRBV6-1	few	CAIQPGGAYEQYF	TGTGCCATTCAGCCCGGCGGAGCCTACGAGCAGTACTTC
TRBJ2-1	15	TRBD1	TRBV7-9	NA	CASSSRDRRYNEQFF	TGTGCCAGCAGCTCCCGGGACAGGAGATACAATGAGCAGTTCTTC
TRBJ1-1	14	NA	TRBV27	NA	CASSLGRGVTEAFF	TGTGCCAGCAGTTTAGGGAGAGGTGTCACTGAAGCTTTCTTT
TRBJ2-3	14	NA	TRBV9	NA	CASSVGAAADTQYF	TGTGCCAGCAGCGTGGGGGCTGCTGCAGATACGCAGTATTTT
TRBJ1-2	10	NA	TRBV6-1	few	CAGYRDGYTF	TGTGCCGGGTACAGGGATGGCTACACCTTC
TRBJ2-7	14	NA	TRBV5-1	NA	CASSLWTASYEQYF	TGCGCCAGCAGCTTGTGGACAGCTTCGTACGAGCAGTACTTC
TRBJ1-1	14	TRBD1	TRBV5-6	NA	CASSWVTGGAEAFF	TGTGCCAGCAGCTGGGTCACAGGGGGAGCTGAAGCTTTCTTT